This TCR beta chain came from a study of control samples from healthy donors and cancer patients. The method was immunoSEQ multiplex PCR; TCRdb's version includes in-frame clones alone and lacks a portion of them. This repertoire shows about 160,000 clones, roughly 94% found once; its top ten account for 12% to 15%. The V gene lost 6 bases and the J gene lost 0 bases, with 5 bases spanning the gap. The CDR3 is made up of 13 amino acids. Germline assignment: CDR1 KGHSH and CDR2 LQKENI. Sequencing input: PBMCs. The chain joins TRBV18 to TRBJ1-4; unclear D gene. This TCR was sampled from a man aged 55 to 70 with colorectal cancer. The CDR3 coding sequence is TGTGCCAGCTCCTCGGCAACTAATGAAAAACTGTTTTTT. Residues: CASSSATNEKLFF.